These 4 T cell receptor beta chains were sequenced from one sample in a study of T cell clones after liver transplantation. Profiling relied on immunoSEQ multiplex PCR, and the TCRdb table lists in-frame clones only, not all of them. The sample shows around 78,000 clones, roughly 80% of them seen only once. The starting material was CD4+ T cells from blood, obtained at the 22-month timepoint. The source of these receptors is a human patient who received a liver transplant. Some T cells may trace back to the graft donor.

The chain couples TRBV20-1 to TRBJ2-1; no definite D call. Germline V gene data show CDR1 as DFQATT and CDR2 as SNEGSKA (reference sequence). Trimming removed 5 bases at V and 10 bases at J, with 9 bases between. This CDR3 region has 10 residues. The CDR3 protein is CSAGPEEQFF. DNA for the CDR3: TGCAGTGCTGGGCCAGAGGAGCAGTTCTTC.

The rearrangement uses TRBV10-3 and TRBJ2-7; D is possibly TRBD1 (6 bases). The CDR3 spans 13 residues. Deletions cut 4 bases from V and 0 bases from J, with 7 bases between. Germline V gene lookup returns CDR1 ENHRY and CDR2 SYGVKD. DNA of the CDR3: TGTGCCATCAGTGGGACAGACTCCTACGAGCAGTACTTC. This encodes CAISGTDSYEQYF.

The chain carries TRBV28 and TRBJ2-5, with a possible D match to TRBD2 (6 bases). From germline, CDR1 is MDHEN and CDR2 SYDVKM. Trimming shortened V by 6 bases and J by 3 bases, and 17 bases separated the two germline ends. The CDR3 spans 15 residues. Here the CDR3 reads CASSPAGGGEETQYF. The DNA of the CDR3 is TGTGCCAGCAGCCCAGCTGGAGGAGGGGAAGAGACCCAGTACTTC.

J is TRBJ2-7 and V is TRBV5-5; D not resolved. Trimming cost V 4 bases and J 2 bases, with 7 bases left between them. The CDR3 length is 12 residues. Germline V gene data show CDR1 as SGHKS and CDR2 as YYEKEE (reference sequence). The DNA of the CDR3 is TGTGCCAGCAGCGTGGGGACCTACGAGCAGTACTTC. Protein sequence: CASSVGTYEQYF.